This is a list of T cell receptor beta chains from one sample in a study of Graves' ophthalmopathy and Graves' hyperthyroidism. One entry per CDR3 protein results from TCRdb running MiXCR on the multiplex PCR reads. The sample records about 400,000 distinct CDR3 sequences, about 18% being singletons. Sequencing was carried out using peripheral blood. The source is a woman between 18 and 29 years old with Graves' ophthalmopathy. Each CDR3 is given with its conserved first and last residue. The D gene is left open where the match is weak. Part of the rows lack a size; the others show once, few, many or a class for expanded clones.

size,D,J,V,CDR3,DNA
many,TRBD1,TRBJ2-7,TRBV7-2,CASSWTGSYEQYF,TGTGCCAGCAGTTGGACAGGCAGCTACGAGCAGTACTTC
few,TRBD1,TRBJ2-7,TRBV6-1,CATQRGQGSEEQYF,TGTGCCACCCAGAGGGGGCAGGGATCAGAGGAGCAGTACTTC
once,TRBD1,TRBJ1-2,TRBV24-1,CATSDTDRPYGYTF,TGTGCCACCAGTGACACGGACAGGCCTTATGGCTACACCTTC
many,TRBD2,TRBJ2-7,TRBV6-2/TRBV6-3,CASSGGLEYSYEQYF,TGTGCCAGCAGTGGTGGACTAGAATATTCCTACGAGCAGTACTTC
many,-,TRBJ2-7,TRBV7-3,CASSLTSGYEQYF,TGTGCCAGCAGCTTAACTAGCGGCTACGAGCAGTACTTC
many,TRBD1,TRBJ2-7,TRBV7-6,CASNQGDTRSEQYF,TGTGCCAGCAACCAGGGGGACACCCGGAGTGAGCAGTACTTC
-,TRBD1,TRBJ2-7,TRBV6-1,CASSPTTGGTSYEQYF,TGTGCCAGCAGTCCGACGACAGGGGGGACCTCCTACGAGCAGTACTTC
many,-,TRBJ2-7,TRBV27,CASRPSQGLVVEQYF,TGTGCCAGCAGGCCCTCACAGGGTTTAGTTGTCGAGCAGTACTTC
many,TRBD1,TRBJ1-1,TRBV11-2,CASSLGGQSMNTEAFF,TGTGCCAGCAGCTTAGGGGGACAGTCAATGAACACTGAAGCTTTCTTT
many,-,TRBJ1-1,TRBV6-1,CASNGFLTFF,TGTGCCAGCAACGGATTCTTAACTTTCTTT
many,-,TRBJ2-7,TRBV24-1,CATAGDHYEQYF,TGTGCCACCGCCGGGGACCACTACGAGCAGTACTTC
-,TRBD1,TRBJ1-5,TRBV3-1,CASSTREGAVGNQPQHF,TGTGCCAGCAGCACCCGGGAGGGGGCAGTTGGCAATCAGCCCCAGCATTTT
-,-,TRBJ1-5,TRBV12-3/TRBV12-4,CASRQVPNQPQHF,TGTGCCAGCAGACAGGTCCCCAATCAGCCCCAGCATTTT
-,-,TRBJ1-2,TRBV19,CASIGGLYGYTF,TGTGCCAGTATAGGTGGGCTCTATGGCTACACCTTC
many,TRBD1,TRBJ1-1,TRBV12-3/TRBV12-4,CASSRDRVGTEAFF,TGTGCCAGCAGTCGGGACAGGGTAGGGACTGAAGCTTTCTTT
many,-,TRBJ2-7,TRBV11-2,CASSLTNLPQPYEQYF,TGTGCCAGCAGCTTAACCAACCTCCCTCAACCCTACGAGCAGTACTTC
many,-,TRBJ1-1,TRBV6-1,CASRRQPNTEAFF,TGTGCCAGCAGGAGGCAACCAAACACTGAAGCTTTCTTT
many,-,TRBJ2-7,TRBV6-1,CASRPGTGSEQYF,TGTGCCAGCAGACCCGGGACGGGAAGCGAGCAGTACTTC
-,TRBD1,TRBJ2-5,TRBV28,CAGRGQGSQETQYF,TGTGCCGGGAGGGGACAGGGCTCGCAAGAGACCCAGTACTTC
few,TRBD1,TRBJ1-6,TRBV7-9,CASSLVPTGGSYNSPLHF,TGTGCCAGCAGCTTAGTACCAACAGGGGGCTCCTATAATTCACCCCTCCACTTT
many,-,TRBJ2-6,TRBV7-4,CASSFPRDKRESPGANVLTF,TGTGCCAGCAGCTTCCCTCGGGACAAGAGAGAAAGCCCTGGGGCCAACGTCCTGACTTTC
-,TRBD2,TRBJ2-5,TRBV7-8,CASSLALGGETQYF,TGTGCCAGCAGCTTAGCCCTCGGGGGGGAGACCCAGTACTTC
many,-,TRBJ1-1,TRBV28,CASKSGIVTEAFF,TGTGCCAGCAAGTCCGGGATCGTCACTGAAGCTTTCTTT
many,-,TRBJ2-2,TRBV12-3/TRBV12-4,CASSSPQVNTGELFF,TGTGCCAGCAGTTCGCCACAGGTTAACACCGGGGAGCTGTTTTTT
many,-,TRBJ1-1,TRBV7-3,CASSSTAANTEAFF,TGTGCCAGCAGCTCGACAGCTGCGAACACTGAAGCTTTCTTT
many,-,TRBJ1-1,TRBV20-1,CSARQGRAFF,TGCAGTGCTAGACAGGGACGTGCTTTCTTT
-,-,TRBJ2-5,TRBV7-2,CASSLAFQVDHQETQYF,TGTGCCAGCAGCTTAGCGTTTCAAGTGGACCACCAAGAGACCCAGTACTTC
-,-,TRBJ2-7,TRBV7-3,CASSLNGGGEQYF,TGTGCCAGCAGCTTAAATGGGGGTGGCGAGCAGTACTTC
many,-,TRBJ1-2,TRBV9,CASSPRGALGNYGYTF,TGTGCCAGCAGCCCCCGAGGGGCCTTGGGTAACTATGGCTACACCTTC
many,-,TRBJ1-5,TRBV25-1,CASSAGEGQPQHF,TGTGCCAGCAGTGCGGGCGAGGGTCAGCCCCAGCATTTT
-,-,TRBJ1-1,TRBV6-2/TRBV6-3,CASTLDRAMKAFF,TGTGCCAGCACCTTGGACAGAGCAATGAAAGCTTTCTTT
many,-,TRBJ2-5,TRBV7-2,CASSTPRDRSPRVYF,TGTGCCAGCAGCACCCCCCGGGACCGTTCCCCCCGTGTGTACTTC
many,TRBD2,TRBJ2-7,TRBV4-2,CASSQGSGSYEQYF,TGTGCCAGCAGCCAAGGGAGCGGGAGCTACGAGCAGTACTTC
many,-,TRBJ1-2,TRBV11-3,CASSLWGLDYTF,TGTGCCAGCAGCTTATGGGGTTTAGACTACACCTTC
-,-,TRBJ2-7,TRBV7-2,CASSLVGMGEQYF,TGTGCCAGCAGCTTAGTGGGGATGGGCGAGCAGTACTTC
many,-,TRBJ1-1,TRBV11-1,CASSLSWAYITEAFF,TGTGCCAGCAGCTTGAGCTGGGCATACATAACTGAAGCTTTCTTT
many,TRBD2,TRBJ2-2,TRBV6-6,CASSYHYPGLAGGSDTGELFF,TGTGCCAGCAGTTACCATTATCCGGGACTAGCGGGAGGGTCTGACACCGGGGAGCTGTTTTTT
many,TRBD1,TRBJ2-7,TRBV6-2/TRBV6-3,CASSQQDRDEQYF,TGTGCCAGCAGTCAACAAGACAGGGACGAGCAGTACTTC
many,-,TRBJ1-5,TRBV12-3/TRBV12-4,CASRGTLSNQPQHF,TGTGCCAGCAGAGGGACGTTAAGCAATCAGCCCCAGCATTTT
many,-,TRBJ1-1,TRBV7-9,CASRRAGTGATEAFF,TGTGCCAGCAGGCGGGCGGGTACGGGGGCGACTGAAGCTTTCTTT
many,-,TRBJ2-2,TRBV20-1,CSARHRAVWTGELFF,TGCAGTGCTAGACACAGGGCTGTTTGGACCGGGGAGCTGTTTTTT
many,-,TRBJ2-7,TRBV28,CASRASGTGFGGVYF,TGTGCCAGCAGGGCCTCCGGGACAGGGTTCGGGGGGGTGTACTTC
many,-,TRBJ1-1,TRBV15,CATSTAENTEAFF,TGTGCCACCAGCACGGCAGAGAACACTGAAGCTTTCTTT
few,-,TRBJ1-5,TRBV3-1,CASSQGLGAQHF,TGTGCCAGCAGCCAAGGTTTGGGGGCCCAGCATTTT
many,TRBD1,TRBJ2-5,TRBV2,CASPRDRGGRETQYF,TGTGCCAGCCCCCGGGACAGGGGAGGTCGAGAGACCCAGTACTTC
many,TRBD2,TRBJ2-2,TRBV28,CASRPLAGGLSGELFF,TGTGCCAGCAGGCCCCTTGCGGGGGGGCTAAGCGGGGAGCTGTTTTTT
-,-,TRBJ2-5,TRBV5-1,CASSLGRPHQETQYF,TGCGCCAGCAGCTTGGGGCGCCCCCACCAAGAGACCCAGTACTTC
few,-,TRBJ1-3,TRBV18,CASSPRVSGNTIYF,TGTGCCAGCTCGCCACGGGTCTCTGGAAACACCATATATTTT